The 7 T cell receptor beta chains presented below share a single source sample, sequenced in a study of T cells in Graves' hyperthyroidism and ophthalmopathy. TCR beta CDR3 regions were amplified from RNA transcripts. The HTBI primer set drove a first-round RT-PCR of the TCR CDR3. TCRdb redid the calling of the multiplex PCR reads with MiXCR, one entry per CDR3 protein. The data show over 700,000 distinct CDR3 sequences, with over 35% seen just once and about 8.9% held by the top ten. The sequenced sample was blood. These receptors were obtained from a man between 18 and 29 years old with Graves' hyperthyroidism.

V usage is TRBV27 and J usage is TRBJ1-1; D is ambiguous. V was clipped by 3 bases and J by 4 bases, with 9 bases between them. CDR1 and CDR2 from the germline V gene are MNHEY and SMNVEV (reference sequence). CDR3 size: 13 residues. CDR3 residues: CASSFKVGTEAFF. The CDR3 DNA follows: TGTGCCAGCAGTTTCAAGGTGGGCACTGAAGCTTTCTTT.

With respect to this clonotype: A read error may explain this, as a much larger clone is one base away. The V and J genes are TRBV19 and TRBJ2-7; D remains ambiguous. The CDR3 is 15 amino acids. Germline V gene sequence: CDR1 LNHDA, CDR2 SQIVND (reference sequence). V lost 1 base and J 1 base, leaving 11 bases between the germline ends. The CDR3 spells CASSIVRHGSYEQYF. In DNA form, the CDR3 reads TGTGCCAGTAGTATAGTGAGACACGGGTCCTACGAGCAGTACTTC.

There are a few counts of this clonotype. The chain has TRBV11-2 and TRBJ2-5; D remains unclear. The CDR3 spans 14 residues. Trimming stripped 1 base from V and 3 bases from J, with 9 bases between. In germline, CDR1 is SGHAT, CDR2 FQNNGV. The CDR3 nucleotides read TGTGCCAGCAGCTTAGGTGTACTTGAAGAGACCCAGTACTTC. It translates to CASSLGVLEETQYF.

This clonotype showed up many times. V is TRBV19 and J is TRBJ1-2; D perhaps matches TRBD1 (5 bases). V dropped 7 bases and J dropped 4 bases, with 16 bases sitting between them. This CDR3 is built from 14 residues. Germline lookup yields CDR1 LNHDA and CDR2 SQIVND (reference sequence). The CDR3 nucleotides are TGTGCCAGTACCGACAGCTCCTTAAGCTATGGCTACACCTTC. This sequence encodes CASTDSSLSYGYTF. Full variable domain (outside the CDR3, taken from reference TRBV19 and TRBJ1-2): DGGITQSPKYLFRKEGQNVTLSCEQNLNHDAMYWYRQDPGQGLRLIYYSQIVNDFQKGDIAEGYSVSREKKESFPLTVTSAQKNPTAFYLCASTDSSLSYGYTFGSGTRLTVV.

This CDR3 is CASSQLGTALGYEQYF. CDR3 bases: TGTGCCAGCAGCCAGCTAGGGACAGCGCTGGGCTACGAGCAGTACTTC. This chain links TRBV7-2 with TRBJ2-7, with 7 positions matching TRBD1. Germline trimming cut 5 bases from V and 3 bases from J; bases unmatched to any gene: 13. Looked up from germline, CDR1 is SGHTA and CDR2 is FQGNSA. The CDR3 is made up of 16 amino acids.

This sequence joins TRBV19 and TRBJ2-5; TRBD2 aligns across 9 bases. CDR1 is LNHDA, CDR2 SQIVND, per germline (reference sequence). The V and J ends lost 4 bases and 3 bases, in that order; junction bases with no gene match: 6. The CDR3 consists of 15 residues. This CDR3 is CASSTSTSGKETQYF. DNA for the CDR3: TGTGCCAGTAGTACCTCGACTAGCGGCAAAGAGACCCAGTACTTC.

In regard to this clonotype: A much larger clone differs from this one at a single base, so this may be a read error. CDR3 nucleotide sequence: TGCAGCGTCGACACAGGGGACTCTGGAAACACCATATATTTT. This codes for CSVDTGDSGNTIYF. This rearrangement joins TRBV29-1 to TRBJ1-3; 7 nucleotides agree with TRBD1. Germline trimming cut 6 bases from V and 0 bases from J; bases unmatched to any gene: 5. Germline V gene sequence: CDR1 SQVTM, CDR2 ANQGSEA. This CDR3 is built from 14 residues.